Listed below are T cell receptor beta chains from one sample, sequenced in a study of T cell responses to AZD1222 COVID-19 vaccine. Clones were read by immunoSEQ multiplex PCR, and TCRdb kept only the in-frame ones, dropping some. Here the sample spans approximately 110,000 clones, roughly nine tenths being singletons. The input for sequencing was peripheral blood, taken on day 0 of AZD1222 vaccination. All receptors come from an adult in good health. CDR3s include the opening cysteine and the closing phenylalanine or tryptophan. D genes are given only for firm matches. Clone size, where shown, is once, few, many, or a class for clones that have expanded.

d_call clone_size j_call v_call cdr3_nt cdr3_aa
- - TRBJ2-3 TRBV15 TGTGCCACCAGCAAGATGACAGGTCCAGATACGCAGTATTTT CATSKMTGPDTQYF
- - TRBJ1-5 TRBV28 TGTGCCAGCTGCCTGGGGGCGTCAGGTTCACGCAATCAGCCCCAGCATTTT CASCLGASGSRNQPQHF
TRBD1 - TRBJ1-5 TRBV6-5 TGTGCCAGCAGTTTACAGGGGGCTCAGCCCCAGCATTTT CASSLQGAQPQHF
- - TRBJ1-4 TRBV20-1 TGCAGTGCCACGGGACCCGACGAACTGTTTTTT CSATGPDELFF
TRBD2 - TRBJ2-5 TRBV12-5 TGTGCTAGTGGCGCCCCGGGACTAGAAGGAGAGACCCAGTACTTC CASGAPGLEGETQYF
- - TRBJ2-5 TRBV11-3 TGTGCCAGCAGCTTAGATCGCTCTGGAAAAGAGACCCAGTACTTC CASSLDRSGKETQYF
- - TRBJ1-1 TRBV6-5 TGTGCCAGCAGTACCGAGGTTTGGGGCACTGAAGCTTTCTTT CASSTEVWGTEAFF
TRBD1 once TRBJ1-2 TRBV5-1 TGCGCCAGCAGCTCTCGACAGGGGTCGGAGGGCTACACCTTC CASSSRQGSEGYTF
TRBD1 - TRBJ1-4 TRBV9 TGTGCCAGCAGCGCGGACAGGGGGCTGGGTGAAAAACTGTTTTTT CASSADRGLGEKLFF
- - TRBJ1-5 TRBV7-2 TGTGCCAGCAGCTTAGGCAATCAGCCCCAGCATTTT CASSLGNQPQHF
TRBD2 - TRBJ2-7 TRBV5-1 TGCGCCAGCAGCTTGGAGCCTAGCGGCTACGAGCAGTACTTC CASSLEPSGYEQYF
TRBD1 - TRBJ2-3 TRBV5-1 TGCGCCAGCAGCACCCGACAGGGCGAACCAGATACGCAGTATTTT CASSTRQGEPDTQYF
- - TRBJ2-1 TRBV30 TGTGCCTGGAAGGGGACGGAGATCGACAATGAGCAGTTCTTC CAWKGTEIDNEQFF
- once TRBJ1-4 TRBV13 TGTGCCAGCAGCCCCCGGGGTGCGAATGAAAAACTGTTTTTT CASSPRGANEKLFF
TRBD1 - TRBJ2-1 TRBV28 TGTGCCAGCAGCCACACGGGACAGGGGACCTACAATGAGCAGTTCTTC CASSHTGQGTYNEQFF
- - TRBJ1-2 TRBV6-5 TGTGCCAGCAGGAGGGGGGATCCGAACTATGGCTACACCTTC CASRRGDPNYGYTF
- - TRBJ2-3 TRBV5-1 TGCGCCAGCAGCGCAGAGGGCCGGGCTCACAGAGGAGATACGCAGTATTTT CASSAEGRAHRGDTQYF
TRBD2 - TRBJ2-2 TRBV7-2 TGTGCCAGCAGCTTAGCGACTAGCGGGGGGGCGGACACCGGGGAGCTGTTTTTT CASSLATSGGADTGELFF
- - TRBJ1-1 TRBV9 TGTGCCAGCAGCGTAGCTAGCAGCTACACTGAAGCTTTCTTT CASSVASSYTEAFF
- - TRBJ1-4 TRBV5-5 TGTGCCAGCAGCCCGTGGGGTGCAACTAATGAAAAACTGTTTTTT CASSPWGATNEKLFF
TRBD2 - TRBJ2-1 TRBV7-2 TGTGCCAGCAGCTTGACTAGCGGATCCCATGAGCAGTTCTTC CASSLTSGSHEQFF
TRBD2 - TRBJ2-7 TRBV3-1/TRBV3-2 TGTGCCAGCAGCCTCCAGCTCGGGGGGGTCTACGAGCAGTACTTC CASSLQLGGVYEQYF
- - TRBJ1-4 TRBV19 TGTGCCACCAGTTACCCCGGGGCAACTAATGAAAAACTGTTTTTT CATSYPGATNEKLFF
TRBD1 - TRBJ2-3 TRBV19 TGTGCCAGTAAGATGGGGACAGGAGGCACAGATACGCAGTATTTT CASKMGTGGTDTQYF
- - TRBJ1-5 TRBV5-6 TGTGCCAGCAGCTCCGGCCTGCGGCCCCAGCATTTT CASSSGLRPQHF
- - TRBJ1-4 TRBV30 TGTGCCTGGAGTGTACAGCGGGGGGAAAAACTGTTTTTT CAWSVQRGEKLFF
TRBD1 - TRBJ1-1 TRBV6-1 TGTGCCAGCAGTCAGACAGGGCTGAACACTGAAGCTTTCTTT CASSQTGLNTEAFF
TRBD2 few TRBJ2-3 TRBV6-6 TGTGCCAGCAGGACTAGCGGAAAAGACACAGATACGCAGTATTTT CASRTSGKDTDTQYF
TRBD1 - TRBJ1-5 TRBV7-2 TGTGCCAGCAGCTTAGAAGGGACAGGGGCCCGGGCCCAGCATTTT CASSLEGTGARAQHF
- - TRBJ1-1 TRBV28 TGTGCCAGCAGTTTGGGTAAAGGCTTCGACAGAAACACTGAAGCTTTCTTT CASSLGKGFDRNTEAFF
TRBD2 - TRBJ2-1 TRBV28 TGTGCCAGCACCCCTAGGACTAGCGGGAGAGAGGTGACGAGGGGTGAGCAGTTCTTC CASTPRTSGREVTRGEQFF
- - TRBJ1-2 TRBV20-1 TGCAGTGCTAGTGGGGGACAAAAAAACTATGGCTACACCTTC CSASGGQKNYGYTF
TRBD1 - TRBJ1-4 TRBV9 TGTGCCAGCAGTCCTACCGGGACAGCGAATGAAAAACTGTTTTTT CASSPTGTANEKLFF
- - TRBJ1-1 TRBV27 TGTGCCAGCAGTCCATCGACGGTGGGGACTGAAGCTTTCTTT CASSPSTVGTEAFF
- few TRBJ1-6 TRBV30 TGTGCCGTAACCTCAGGGAGCTCCTATAATTCACCCCTCCACTTT CAVTSGSSYNSPLHF
- - TRBJ1-5 TRBV6-2/TRBV6-3 TGTGCCAGCAGTTACTCGAGGGGAAGCGGCAATCAGCCCCAGCATTTT CASSYSRGSGNQPQHF
TRBD1 - TRBJ2-7 TRBV7-8 TGTGCCAGCAGCCCAGGACAGGGGGCCATCTACGAGCAGTACTTC CASSPGQGAIYEQYF
TRBD1 - TRBJ1-1 TRBV6-6 TGTGCCAGCACCTACGATGGGACAGAGAACACTGAAGCTTTCTTT CASTYDGTENTEAFF
TRBD1 - TRBJ1-5 TRBV2 TGTGCCAGCGGCCGGGACAGGGATGGCAATCAGCCCCAGCATTTT CASGRDRDGNQPQHF
- - TRBJ2-2 TRBV18 TGTGCCAGCTCACCTTATGCGCAGGGACCGAACACCGGGGAGCTGTTTTTT CASSPYAQGPNTGELFF
TRBD1 - TRBJ1-5 TRBV5-8 TGTGCCAGCAGCTCGCGGACAGGGGGCCAGCCCCAGCATTTT CASSSRTGGQPQHF
- - TRBJ1-4 TRBV19 TGTGCCAGTAACCCCGCAGGGGCTGAAAAACTGTTTTTT CASNPAGAEKLFF
- once TRBJ2-5 TRBV11-3 TGTGCCAGCAGCTTAGATCAGGAAGAGACCCAGTACTTC CASSLDQEETQYF
- - TRBJ2-7 TRBV15 TGTGCCACCAGCAGAGGAGGCGAGGACGAGCAGTATTTC CATSRGGEDEQYF
- - TRBJ2-5 TRBV9 TGTGCCAGCAGCGTAGGTCGGGACCATCGGGGAGAGACCCAGTACTTC CASSVGRDHRGETQYF
TRBD2 - TRBJ2-7 TRBV30 TGTGCCTGGAGTGTAAGACTAGCGGGCCAGATGTCCTACGAGCAGTACTTC CAWSVRLAGQMSYEQYF